The entry below describes one T cell receptor beta chain. The antigen remains unidentified. The CDR3 runs 15 residues. Trimming shortened V by 2 bases and J by 3 bases, and 8 bases separated the two germline ends. CDR1 and CDR2 from the germline V gene are LNHDA and SQIVND (reference sequence). This entry comes from a study of a mutant IDH1 vaccine in newly diagnosed glioma. Study details: Therapy received beforehand was radiotherapy, temozolomide, or both, with most patients given both. V12 came at week 35, V13 at week 47.

Method: immunoSEQ multiplex PCR; TCRdb's copy keeps in-frame clones and lacks some. Of over 75,000 clones in the sample, 75% to 85% were seen once. Time point in this sample: week 47, end of study. With topical imiquimod, each dose of the vaccine consisted of 300 ug of mutant IDH1 20-mer peptide. The TCR comes from a man between 40 and 49 years old with glioma. This sample comprised PBMCs, obtained from a glioma patient whose treatment included an IDH1 peptide vaccine. The chain combines TRBV19 with TRBJ1-6; TRBD1 might be the D (5 bases). The CDR3 loop is CASSIQGHYNSPLHF. CDR3 nucleotide sequence: TGTGCCAGTAGTATACAGGGTCACTATAATTCACCCCTCCACTTT.